This is a list of T cell receptor beta chains from one sample in a study of OX40 agonist ivuxolimab in advanced cancers. Repertoires were generated with immunoSEQ multiplex PCR, while TCRdb's copy carries only in-frame clones and drops some. The table lists fewer than 85,000 clones, approximately 90% of them singletons, with about 0.7% in the top ten. The specimen was CD4+ or CD8+ T cells sorted from blood, collected in a trial of the OX40 agonist ivuxolimab. These receptors all come from an adult with an advanced solid tumor such as melanoma, head and neck, liver or kidney cancer. Each CDR3 is given with its conserved first and last residue. A D gene is named only where the DNA matches it firmly. Size is stated for part of the rows, as once, few or many counts, or as a class when the clone is expanded.

j_call,v_call,d_call,clone_size,cdr3_nt,cdr3_aa
TRBJ2-4,TRBV19,TRBD1,.,TGTGCCAGTAGTGTCGGACAGGGGGGTTCGTACATTCAGTACTTC,CASSVGQGGSYIQYF
TRBJ2-5,TRBV7-9,.,.,TGTGCCAGCAGCTTAGTTTGGACCCAGTACTTC,CASSLVWTQYF
TRBJ2-2,TRBV2,TRBD1,.,TGTGCCAGCAGGGGTGACAGGGTAAACACCGGGGAGCTGTTTTTT,CASRGDRVNTGELFF
TRBJ1-4,TRBV18,.,.,TGTGCCAGCTCACTTACCCCCGCAGCTAATGAAAAACTGTTTTTT,CASSLTPAANEKLFF
TRBJ2-1,TRBV5-1,TRBD2,.,TGCGCCAGCAGCTTGGGGAATCTAGCGGGAGGGTTCAATGAGCAGTTCTTC,CASSLGNLAGGFNEQFF
TRBJ2-1,TRBV4-2,TRBD2,once,TGTGCCAGCAGCCCAGGTGGGGGGGGTGTGCTAAATGAGCAGTTCTTC,CASSPGGGGVLNEQFF
TRBJ1-1,TRBV18,.,.,TGTGCCAGCTCACCGGAGTCCGCGAACACTGAAGCTTTCTTT,CASSPESANTEAFF
TRBJ2-1,TRBV5-6,TRBD1,few,TGTGCCAGCCAAGGGGGCCCCAGCGTAACCTACAATGAGCAGTTCTTC,CASQGGPSVTYNEQFF
TRBJ2-6,TRBV14,TRBD2,few,TGTGCCAGCAGTCAAGACCTAGCGGGCGGGCTCCCTGGGGCCAACGTCCTGACTTTC,CASSQDLAGGLPGANVLTF
TRBJ2-1,TRBV19,TRBD2,.,TGTGCCAGTAGTGAAGTGCGAGCGGGAGGTCCCCGCCCCTACAATGAGCAGTTCTTC,CASSEVRAGGPRPYNEQFF
TRBJ2-1,TRBV29-1,TRBD2,.,TGCAGCTCGAGCGGGAGGCAAGGGAATGAGCAGTTCTTC,CSSSGRQGNEQFF
TRBJ2-3,TRBV19,.,.,TGTGCCAGTAGAGACAGGCGAAGCACAGATACGCAGTATTTT,CASRDRRSTDTQYF
TRBJ2-3,TRBV11-3,TRBD2,.,TGTGCCAGCACCCGGGATAGCGGGAGGGCCAGGGAGGAAAATACGCAGTATTTT,CASTRDSGRAREENTQYF
TRBJ2-3,TRBV6-5,.,.,TGTGCCAGCAGTTACTCCCCAGTAGTCAGCACAGATACGCAGTATTTT,CASSYSPVVSTDTQYF
TRBJ1-2,TRBV6-5,.,.,TGTGCCAGCGGGGTGTCGGGCCCGGATGGCTACACCTTC,CASGVSGPDGYTF
TRBJ1-5,TRBV5-1,.,.,TGCGCCAGCAGCTTGGGAACGGAGCAGCCCCAGCATTTT,CASSLGTEQPQHF
TRBJ2-7,TRBV28,.,.,TGTGCCAGCAGTTTCTCGGCGGGATCGTCCTACGAGCAGTACTTC,CASSFSAGSSYEQYF
TRBJ2-3,TRBV7-2,TRBD1,.,TGTGCCAGCAGCCCAAAGGGACAGGGTGGGACAGATACGCAGTATTTT,CASSPKGQGGTDTQYF
TRBJ2-4,TRBV28,.,.,TGTGCCAGCAGATTTAAGAGGGGAATGGTCAAAAACATTCAGTACTTC,CASRFKRGMVKNIQYF
TRBJ1-2,TRBV19,.,.,TGTGCCAGTACCTATGGGGCACTGGGCTACACCTTC,CASTYGALGYTF
TRBJ1-3,TRBV10-3,.,.,TGTGCCATCAGTGAGAGTAGGGGGACCTCTGGAAACACCATATATTTT,CAISESRGTSGNTIYF
TRBJ2-7,TRBV19,.,.,TGTGCCAGTAGTGACACAGGGAAAAAGAAAAACTACGAGCAGTACTTC,CASSDTGKKKNYEQYF
TRBJ1-6,TRBV2,.,.,TGTGCCAGCCGGGACAAATATAATTCACCCCTCCACTTT,CASRDKYNSPLHF
TRBJ2-7,TRBV5-1,.,.,TGCGCCAGCAGCTTGGAGGCTAGCGGGACAGGGGAGCAGTACTTC,CASSLEASGTGEQYF
TRBJ2-1,TRBV27,TRBD2,.,TGTGCCACCAGGAGCGAGACTAGCCTGTACAATGAGCAGTTCTTC,CATRSETSLYNEQFF
TRBJ2-1,TRBV19,.,.,TGTGCCAGTACGATGAAGAGCTCCTACAATGAGCAGTTCTTC,CASTMKSSYNEQFF
TRBJ1-1,TRBV5-6,.,.,TGTGCCAGCAGCTTCCCAGGGTCCTTGGCGAACACTGAAGCTTTCTTT,CASSFPGSLANTEAFF
TRBJ2-2,TRBV7-2,TRBD1,.,TGTGCCAGCAGCCGGGGACAGGGGACGACCACCGGGGAGCTGTTTTTT,CASSRGQGTTTGELFF
TRBJ1-3,TRBV7-9,.,.,TGTGCCAGCAGCCGACCACAAGGTTTCTCTGGAAACACCATATATTTT,CASSRPQGFSGNTIYF
TRBJ2-7,TRBV5-6,.,.,TGTGCCAGCAGCTCGCCTATGGGCAGGGTGAACTACGAGCAGTACTTC,CASSSPMGRVNYEQYF
TRBJ1-1,TRBV7-3,.,.,TGTGCCAGCAGCTTAATGTCAGCGACTGCGAACACTGAAGCTTTCTTT,CASSLMSATANTEAFF
TRBJ1-6,TRBV4-3,.,.,TGCGCCAGCAGCCAGGGGGCGTCGAATTCACCCCTCCACTTT,CASSQGASNSPLHF
TRBJ2-5,TRBV27,TRBD2,.,TGTGCCAGCAGTAGATTAGCGGGAGGGGAGACCCAGTACTTC,CASSRLAGGETQYF
TRBJ1-1,TRBV18,.,.,TGTGCCAGCTCCCCTGGACAGCTCAACACTGAAGCTTTCTTT,CASSPGQLNTEAFF
TRBJ2-4,TRBV6-5,.,.,TGTGCCAGCAGCCCCCAGACAGCCCTTCAGTACTTC,CASSPQTALQYF
TRBJ2-3,TRBV29-1,.,.,TGCAGCGTTCGACTGATCACAGATACGCAGTATTTT,CSVRLITDTQYF
TRBJ1-3,TRBV4-3,.,.,TGCGCCAGCAGCCAAGAATCAGGGTTCCCTGGAAACACCATATATTTT,CASSQESGFPGNTIYF
TRBJ2-2,TRBV9,.,.,TGTGCCAGCAGCGTAGCTACGACACCGAACACCGGGGAGCTGTTTTTT,CASSVATTPNTGELFF
TRBJ2-7,TRBV18,TRBD2,.,TGTGCCAGCTCCCCGGGGGCTAGCGGGTTCTACGAGCAGTACTTC,CASSPGASGFYEQYF
TRBJ2-5,TRBV5-4,.,.,TGTGCCAGCAGCTTTTTCACGGACCAAGAGACCCAGTACTTC,CASSFFTDQETQYF
TRBJ2-7,TRBV5-5,.,.,TGTGCCAGCAGCCCGGAGGTCCGCCACGAGCAGTACTTC,CASSPEVRHEQYF
TRBJ2-6,TRBV19,TRBD1,.,TGTGCCAGTAGTAAGACAGGGAAGGTCTCTGGGGCCAACGTCCTGACTTTC,CASSKTGKVSGANVLTF
TRBJ2-1,TRBV18,.,.,TGTGCCAGCTCCCCGGGGTTAGCGGCGAATGAGCAGTTCTTC,CASSPGLAANEQFF
TRBJ2-1,TRBV7-2,TRBD2,.,TGTGCCAGCAGCTCCGGACTAGCTGATGGGTTCTTC,CASSSGLADGFF
TRBJ2-1,TRBV4-1,TRBD1,.,TGCGCCAGCAGCCAATACAGGGGAAATGAGCAGTTCTTC,CASSQYRGNEQFF
TRBJ1-5,TRBV18,TRBD1,.,TGTGCCAGCTCACCACCGGAGGGTGAGACAGGGGGCCGACAGCCCCAGCATTTT,CASSPPEGETGGRQPQHF
TRBJ1-1,TRBV5-1,.,.,TGCGCCAGCAGCCTTGGAGTGAACACTGAAGCTTTCTTT,CASSLGVNTEAFF
TRBJ2-1,TRBV5-4,TRBD2,.,TGTGCCAGCAGTAGTAGCGGGATCTCCTACAATGAGCAGTTCTTC,CASSSSGISYNEQFF
TRBJ2-4,TRBV7-9,.,.,TGTGCCAGCAGCTTAGACAGGGCGGGAGTAGCCAAAAACATTCAGTACTTC,CASSLDRAGVAKNIQYF
TRBJ1-4,TRBV28,.,.,TGTGCCAGCAGTTACGGGGTGAGCTCCCATGAAAAACTGTTTTTT,CASSYGVSSHEKLFF
TRBJ2-7,TRBV19,.,.,TGTGCCAGTAGTATAGGCGTACAGGGCTTTTCCTACGAGCAGTACTTC,CASSIGVQGFSYEQYF
TRBJ1-5,TRBV28,.,.,TGTGCCAGCAGTTTATTCGGTCAGCCCCAGCATTTT,CASSLFGQPQHF
TRBJ2-1,TRBV5-5,.,.,TGTGCCAGCAGCTTAATTCAGGGGTCTGGCAATGAGCAGTTCTTC,CASSLIQGSGNEQFF
TRBJ1-1,TRBV7-2,TRBD1,.,TGTGCCAGCAGCCCCCGACAGGGGGAAAACACTGAAGCTTTCTTT,CASSPRQGENTEAFF
TRBJ2-5,TRBV9,.,.,TGTGCCAGCAGCCCTCGGGGCTCAATGGTCCAAGAGACCCAGTACTTC,CASSPRGSMVQETQYF
TRBJ1-1,TRBV11-2,.,.,TGTGCCAGCAGCTTAGGTTCTGAAGCTTTCTTT,CASSLGSEAFF
TRBJ2-7,TRBV29-1,TRBD1,.,TGCAGCGTTGGCCGACAGGGGACGATCTACGAGCAGTACTTC,CSVGRQGTIYEQYF
TRBJ1-2,TRBV5-1,.,.,TGCGCCAGCAGCGACCGGGCTGCCTATGGCTACACCTTC,CASSDRAAYGYTF
TRBJ2-1,TRBV6-1,.,once,TGTGCCAGCAGTGAAGTCCCAGGGGCTTACAATGAGCAGTTCTTC,CASSEVPGAYNEQFF